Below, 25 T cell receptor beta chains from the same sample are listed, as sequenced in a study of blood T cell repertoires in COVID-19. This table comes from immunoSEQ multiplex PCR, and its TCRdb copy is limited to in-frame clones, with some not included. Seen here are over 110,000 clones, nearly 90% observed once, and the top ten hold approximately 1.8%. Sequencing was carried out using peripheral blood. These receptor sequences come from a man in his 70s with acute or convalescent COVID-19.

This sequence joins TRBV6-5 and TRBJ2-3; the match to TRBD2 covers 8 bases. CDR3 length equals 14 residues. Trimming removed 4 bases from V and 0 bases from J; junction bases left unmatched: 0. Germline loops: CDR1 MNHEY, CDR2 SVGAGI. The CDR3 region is CASSSGGSTDTQYF. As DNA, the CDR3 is TGTGCCAGCAGTTCGGGGGGGAGCACAGATACGCAGTATTTT.

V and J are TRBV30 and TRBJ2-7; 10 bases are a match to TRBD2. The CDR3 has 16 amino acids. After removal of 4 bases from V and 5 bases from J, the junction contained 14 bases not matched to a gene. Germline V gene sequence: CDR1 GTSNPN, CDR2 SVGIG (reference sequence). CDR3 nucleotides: TGTGCCTGGACTCCCCCCCGAAGCGGGAGGGCAGACGAGCAGTACTTC. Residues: CAWTPPRSGRADEQYF.

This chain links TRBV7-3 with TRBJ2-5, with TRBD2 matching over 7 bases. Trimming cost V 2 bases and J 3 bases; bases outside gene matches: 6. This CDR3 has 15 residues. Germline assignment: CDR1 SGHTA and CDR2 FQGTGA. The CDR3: CASSLAGLAEETQYF. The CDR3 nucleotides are TGTGCCAGCAGCTTAGCGGGGCTAGCGGAAGAGACCCAGTACTTC.

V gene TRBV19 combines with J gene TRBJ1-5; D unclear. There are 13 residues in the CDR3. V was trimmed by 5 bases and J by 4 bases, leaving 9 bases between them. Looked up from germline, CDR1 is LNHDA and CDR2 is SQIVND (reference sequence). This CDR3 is CASSLKQNQPQHF. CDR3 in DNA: TGTGCCAGTAGTTTAAAACAAAATCAGCCCCAGCATTTT.

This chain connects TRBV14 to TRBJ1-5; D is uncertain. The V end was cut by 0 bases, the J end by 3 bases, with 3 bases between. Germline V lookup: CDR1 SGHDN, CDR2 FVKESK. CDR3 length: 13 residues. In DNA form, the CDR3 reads TGTGCCAGCAGCCAAGATCTCAATCAGCCCCAGCATTTT. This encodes CASSQDLNQPQHF.

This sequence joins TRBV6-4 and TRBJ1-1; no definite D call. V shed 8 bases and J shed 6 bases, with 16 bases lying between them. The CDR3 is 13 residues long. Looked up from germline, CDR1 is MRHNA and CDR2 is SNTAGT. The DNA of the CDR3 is TGTGCCAGCGAGGGAAAAGGTGGGCCTGAAGCTTTCTTT. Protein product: CASEGKGGPEAFF.

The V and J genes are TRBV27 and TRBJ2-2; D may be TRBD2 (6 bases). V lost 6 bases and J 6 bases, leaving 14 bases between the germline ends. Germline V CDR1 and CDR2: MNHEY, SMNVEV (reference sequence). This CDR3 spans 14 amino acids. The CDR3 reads CASRTDWGAGELFF. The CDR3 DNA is TGTGCCAGCAGGACCGACTGGGGGGCCGGGGAGCTGTTTTTT.

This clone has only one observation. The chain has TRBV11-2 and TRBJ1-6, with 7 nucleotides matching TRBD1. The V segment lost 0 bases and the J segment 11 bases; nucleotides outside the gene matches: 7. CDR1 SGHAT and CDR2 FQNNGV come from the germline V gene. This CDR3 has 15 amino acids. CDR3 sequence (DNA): TGTGCCAGCAGCTTAGAAGACAGGGTTAGTGCACCCCTCCACTTT. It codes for CASSLEDRVSAPLHF.

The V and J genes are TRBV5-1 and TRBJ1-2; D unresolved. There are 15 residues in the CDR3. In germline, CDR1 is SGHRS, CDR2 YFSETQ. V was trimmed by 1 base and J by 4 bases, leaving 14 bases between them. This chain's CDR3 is CASSLRAGPTYGYTF. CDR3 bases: TGCGCCAGCAGCTTGCGGGCGGGCCCTACCTATGGCTACACCTTC.

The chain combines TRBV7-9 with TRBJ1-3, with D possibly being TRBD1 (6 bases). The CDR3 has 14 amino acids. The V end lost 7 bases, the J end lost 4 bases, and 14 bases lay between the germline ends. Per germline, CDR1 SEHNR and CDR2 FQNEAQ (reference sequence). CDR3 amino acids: CASIDLGAGNTIYF. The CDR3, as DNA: TGTGCCAGCATCGACTTGGGGGCAGGAAACACCATATATTTT.

The CDR3 region is CASSEGSGYTEAFF. CDR3 coding DNA: TGTGCCAGCAGTGAAGGGTCCGGGTACACTGAAGCTTTCTTT. This chain uses TRBV6-1 with TRBJ1-1; D gene uncertain. The CDR3 consists of 14 residues. CDR1 and CDR2 (germline): MNHNS, SASEGT. The V gene lost 1 base and the J gene lost 3 bases, with 9 bases spanning the gap.

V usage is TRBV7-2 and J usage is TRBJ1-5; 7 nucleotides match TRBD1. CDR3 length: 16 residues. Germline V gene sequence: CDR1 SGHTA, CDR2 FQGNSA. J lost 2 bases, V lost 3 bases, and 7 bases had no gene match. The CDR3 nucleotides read TGTGCCAGCAGCTTCGCACAGGGGTCAGGCAATCAGCCCCAGCATTTT. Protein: CASSFAQGSGNQPQHF.

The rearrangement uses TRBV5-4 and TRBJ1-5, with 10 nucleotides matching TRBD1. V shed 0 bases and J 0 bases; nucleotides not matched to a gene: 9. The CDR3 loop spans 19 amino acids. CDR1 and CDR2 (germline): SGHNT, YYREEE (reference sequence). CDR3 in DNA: TGTGCCAGCAGCTTGGTTGGGACAGGGGCCCATTATAGCAATCAGCCCCAGCATTTT. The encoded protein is CASSLVGTGAHYSNQPQHF.

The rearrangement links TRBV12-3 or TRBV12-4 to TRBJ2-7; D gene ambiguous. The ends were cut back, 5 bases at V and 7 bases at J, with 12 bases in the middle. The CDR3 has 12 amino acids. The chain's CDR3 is CASSTRVREQYF. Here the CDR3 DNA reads TGTGCCAGCAGTACTCGGGTGCGGGAGCAGTACTTC.

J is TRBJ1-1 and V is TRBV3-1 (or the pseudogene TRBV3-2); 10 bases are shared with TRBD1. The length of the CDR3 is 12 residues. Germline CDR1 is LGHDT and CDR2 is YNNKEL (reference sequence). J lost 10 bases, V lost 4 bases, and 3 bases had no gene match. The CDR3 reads CASSPTGGRAFF. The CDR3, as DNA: TGTGCCAGCAGCCCGACAGGGGGCAGAGCTTTCTTT.

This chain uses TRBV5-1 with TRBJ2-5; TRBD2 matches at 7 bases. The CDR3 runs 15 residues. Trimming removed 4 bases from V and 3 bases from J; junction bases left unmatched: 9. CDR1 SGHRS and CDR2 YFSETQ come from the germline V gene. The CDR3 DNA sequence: TGCGCCAGCAGCCTCCGGGGGAGCGGGGAAGAGACCCAGTACTTC. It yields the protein CASSLRGSGEETQYF.

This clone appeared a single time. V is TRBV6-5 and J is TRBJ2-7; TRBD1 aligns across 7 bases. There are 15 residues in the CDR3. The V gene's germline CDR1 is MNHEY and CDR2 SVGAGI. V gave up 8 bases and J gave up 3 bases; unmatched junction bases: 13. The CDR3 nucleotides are TGTGCCAGCCAAGATTCGGACAGGCATGACTACGAGCAGTACTTC. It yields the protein CASQDSDRHDYEQYF.

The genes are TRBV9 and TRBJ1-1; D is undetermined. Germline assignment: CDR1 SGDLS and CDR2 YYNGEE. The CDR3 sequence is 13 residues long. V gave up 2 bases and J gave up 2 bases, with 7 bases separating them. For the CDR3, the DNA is TGTGCCAGCAGCGTCCAGGATAACACTGAAGCTTTCTTT. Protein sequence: CASSVQDNTEAFF.

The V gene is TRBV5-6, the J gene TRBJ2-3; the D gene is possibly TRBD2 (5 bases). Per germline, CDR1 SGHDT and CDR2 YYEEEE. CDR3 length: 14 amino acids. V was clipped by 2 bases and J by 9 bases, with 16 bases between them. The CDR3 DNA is TGTGCCAGCAGCTTACGGGATTTTAGGGAAACGCAGTATTTT. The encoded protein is CASSLRDFRETQYF.

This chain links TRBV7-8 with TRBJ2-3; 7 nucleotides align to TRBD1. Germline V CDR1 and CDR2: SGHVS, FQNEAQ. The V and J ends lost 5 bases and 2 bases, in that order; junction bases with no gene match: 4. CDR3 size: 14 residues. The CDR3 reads CASSPGTATDTQYF. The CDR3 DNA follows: TGTGCCAGCAGCCCTGGGACAGCCACAGATACGCAGTATTTT.

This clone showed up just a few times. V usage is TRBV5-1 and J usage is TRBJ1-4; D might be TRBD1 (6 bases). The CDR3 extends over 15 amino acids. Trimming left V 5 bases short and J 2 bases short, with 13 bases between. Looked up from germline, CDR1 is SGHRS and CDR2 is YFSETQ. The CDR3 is CASRRTGTTNEKLFF. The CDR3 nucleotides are TGCGCCAGCAGGCGAACAGGGACGACTAATGAAAAACTGTTTTTT.

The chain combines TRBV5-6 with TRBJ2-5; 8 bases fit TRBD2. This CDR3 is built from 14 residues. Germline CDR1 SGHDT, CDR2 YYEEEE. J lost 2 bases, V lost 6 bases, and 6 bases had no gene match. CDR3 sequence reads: CASTRGELQETQYF. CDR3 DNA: TGTGCCAGCACGCGGGGGGAGTTGCAAGAGACCCAGTACTTC.

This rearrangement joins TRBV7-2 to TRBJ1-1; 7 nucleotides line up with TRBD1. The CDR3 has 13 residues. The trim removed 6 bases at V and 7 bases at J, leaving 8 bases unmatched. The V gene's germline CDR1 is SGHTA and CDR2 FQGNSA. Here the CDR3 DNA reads TGTGCCAGCAGGCGGACAGGAGAATTTGAAGCTTTCTTT. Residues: CASRRTGEFEAFF.

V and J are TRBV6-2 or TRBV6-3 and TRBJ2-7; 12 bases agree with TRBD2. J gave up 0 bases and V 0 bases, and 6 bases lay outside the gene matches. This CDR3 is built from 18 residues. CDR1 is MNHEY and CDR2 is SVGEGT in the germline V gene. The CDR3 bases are TGTGCCAGCAGTTACTCATCTAGCGGGGGGGAATTCTCCTACGAGCAGTACTTC. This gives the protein CASSYSSSGGEFSYEQYF.

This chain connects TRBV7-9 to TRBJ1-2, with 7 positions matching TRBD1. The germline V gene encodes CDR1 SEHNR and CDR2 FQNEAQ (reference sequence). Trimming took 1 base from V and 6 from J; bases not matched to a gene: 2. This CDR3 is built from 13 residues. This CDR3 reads CASSLDRGHGYTF. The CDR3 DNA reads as TGTGCCAGCAGCTTAGACAGGGGACATGGCTACACCTTC.